Each of the 10 T cell receptor beta chains below was sequenced from the same sample in a study of T cell changes during pregnancy in multiple sclerosis. Repertoires were generated with immunoSEQ multiplex PCR, while TCRdb's copy carries only in-frame clones and drops some. The data show 130,000 or so clones, about 95% seen once. The material was peripheral blood, obtained after pregnancy. The receptors come from a female donor with multiple sclerosis, enrolled in a pregnancy study.

The genes are TRBV6-1 and TRBJ2-7; TRBD1 agrees at 9 bases. The CDR3 has 15 amino acids. Unmatched junction bases numbered 7, after V lost 4 bases and J lost 3 bases. Germline loops: CDR1 MNHNS, CDR2 SASEGT. The CDR3 protein is CASSGPGQGDYEQYF. The CDR3 nucleotides are TGTGCCAGCAGTGGGCCGGGACAGGGTGACTACGAGCAGTACTTC.

The chain joins TRBV7-9 to TRBJ2-1, with 8 bases lining up with TRBD2. This CDR3 is 16 amino acids long. Germline V gene lookup returns CDR1 SEHNR and CDR2 FQNEAQ (reference sequence). V lost 4 bases to trimming and J lost 4 bases; unmatched junction nucleotides: 9. The CDR3 loop is CASSSSSGQPYNEQFF. The CDR3 nucleotides read TGTGCCAGCAGCTCCTCTAGCGGGCAGCCTTACAATGAGCAGTTCTTC.

There are a few counts of this clone. This sample includes further DNA sequences coding for the same CDR3. The CDR3 protein is CASSLLAGGETQYF. The CDR3 bases are TGTGCCAGCAGTTTACTAGCGGGAGGGGAAACCCAGTACTTC. The chain joins TRBV27 to TRBJ2-5; TRBD2 aligns across 12 bases. Germline trimming cut 2 bases from V and 8 bases from J; bases unmatched to any gene: 3. The CDR3 is 14 amino acids. CDR1 is MNHEY and CDR2 is SMNVEV in the germline V gene (reference sequence).

The chain recombines TRBV7-2 with TRBJ2-5, with 7 positions matching TRBD1. Germline V gives CDR1 SGHTA, CDR2 FQGNSA. Losses at the gene ends were 7 bases for V and 5 bases for J; bases not matched to a gene: 10. The CDR3 totals 14 residues. CDR3 in DNA: TGTGCCAGCAATAATAACAGGGGAAGGGAGACCCAGTACTTC. Its protein product is CASNNNRGRETQYF.

The J gene is TRBJ2-7, the V gene TRBV5-1; 7 bases fit TRBD2. The length of the CDR3 is 14 residues. J lost 5 bases, V lost 4 bases, and 9 bases had no gene match. The V gene's germline CDR1 is SGHRS and CDR2 YFSETQ. DNA for the CDR3: TGCGCCAGCAGCCCGGGGAGGGGAATCAACGAGCAGTACTTC. Translating it yields CASSPGRGINEQYF.

The genes are TRBV5-4 and TRBJ2-5, with D unclear. Germline V gene lookup returns CDR1 SGHNT and CDR2 YYREEE (reference sequence). V was clipped by 3 bases and J by 3 bases, with 12 bases between them. The CDR3 contains 14 residues. CDR3 sequence: CASSSVALEETQYF. The CDR3 DNA reads TGTGCCAGCAGCTCCGTAGCTCTGGAAGAGACCCAGTACTTC.

V gene TRBV9 combines with J gene TRBJ2-2; D is possibly TRBD2 (5 bases). The V gene lost 2 bases and the J gene lost 3 bases, with 5 bases spanning the gap. The CDR3 extends over 13 amino acids. From germline, CDR1 is SGDLS and CDR2 YYNGEE. The chain's CDR3 is CASSVGDTGELFF. CDR3 DNA: TGTGCCAGCAGCGTGGGAGACACCGGGGAGCTGTTTTTT.

V gene TRBV6-5 combines with J gene TRBJ2-2; D is possibly TRBD2 (6 bases). Trimming took off 6 bases at V and 4 bases at J, with 6 bases between the two ends. Germline V gene data show CDR1 as MNHEY and CDR2 as SVGAGI. The CDR3 covers 12 residues. CDR3 nucleotides: TGTGCCAGCAGCGGGGGCACCGGGGAGCTGTTTTTT. Amino acids: CASSGGTGELFF.

This clone has a single count. Here the CDR3 reads CAISVHQMNTEAFF. For the CDR3, the DNA is TGTGCCATCAGCGTACACCAAATGAACACTGAAGCTTTCTTT. The chain carries TRBV10-3 and TRBJ1-1; D is uncertain. This CDR3 contains 14 residues. Trimming removed 6 bases at V and 0 bases at J, with 11 bases between. Germline values: CDR1 ENHRY, CDR2 SYGVKD.

The chain employs TRBV28 and TRBJ2-7, with 9 positions matching TRBD1. Germline values: CDR1 MDHEN, CDR2 SYDVKM. This CDR3 comprises 14 residues. J was trimmed by 0 bases and V by 8 bases; bases with no gene match: 5. CDR3 region: CASLRDRVSYEQYF. Written as DNA, the CDR3 is TGTGCCAGCCTACGGGACAGGGTCTCCTACGAGCAGTACTTC.